The clone carrying this TCR beta chain was counted at least ten times. Antigen unknown. Trimming removed 6 bases at V and 0 bases at J, with 11 bases between. The CDR3 extends over 14 amino acids. Per germline, CDR1 SGHTA and CDR2 FQGTGA. The record originates from a study of T cells in Graves' hyperthyroidism and ophthalmopathy. Findings and caveats of the study: Most clonotypes expanded in the thyroid (above 0.001) were also present in blood. Ophthalmopathy prediction by the model preceded onset by a median 6.5 months. A 13 V-J signature model discriminated ophthalmopathy versus stable hyperthyroidism.

From RNA transcripts, TCR beta CDR3 regions were amplified. Carried out on the TCR CDR3, a first-round RT-PCR used the HTBI primer set. Each CDR3 protein gets one entry after TCRdb re-called the multiplex PCR reads with MiXCR. The repertoire holds just under 750,000 distinct CDR3 sequences, with roughly a third as singletons. Diagnosis relied on clinical symptoms, serum thyroxine and TRAb, thyroid ultrasound and orbital computed tomography. Sequenced input: blood. The origin of this receptor is a woman aged 35 to 49 with Graves' hyperthyroidism. J is TRBJ1-1 and V is TRBV7-3, with D perhaps TRBD1 (6 bases). The CDR3 protein is CASRLTGMNTEAFF. As DNA, the CDR3 is TGTGCCAGCAGACTGACAGGCATGAACACTGAAGCTTTCTTT.